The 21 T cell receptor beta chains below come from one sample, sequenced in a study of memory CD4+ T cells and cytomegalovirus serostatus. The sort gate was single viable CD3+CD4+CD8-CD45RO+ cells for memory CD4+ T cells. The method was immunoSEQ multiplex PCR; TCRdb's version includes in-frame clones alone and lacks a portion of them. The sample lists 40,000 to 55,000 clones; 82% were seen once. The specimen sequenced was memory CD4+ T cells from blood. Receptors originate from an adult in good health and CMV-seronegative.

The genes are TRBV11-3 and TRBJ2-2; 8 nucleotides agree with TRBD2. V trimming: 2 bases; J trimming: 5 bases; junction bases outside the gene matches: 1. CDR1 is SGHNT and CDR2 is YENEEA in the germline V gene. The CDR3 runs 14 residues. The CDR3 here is CASSLSGGTGELFF. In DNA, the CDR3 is TGTGCCAGCAGCTTATCGGGGGGGACCGGGGAGCTGTTTTTT.

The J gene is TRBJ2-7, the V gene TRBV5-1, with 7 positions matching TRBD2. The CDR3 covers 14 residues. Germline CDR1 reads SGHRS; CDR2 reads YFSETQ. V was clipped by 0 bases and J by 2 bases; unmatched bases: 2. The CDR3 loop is CASSLEAGTYEQYF. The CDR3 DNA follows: TGCGCCAGCAGCTTGGAAGCGGGAACCTACGAGCAGTACTTC.

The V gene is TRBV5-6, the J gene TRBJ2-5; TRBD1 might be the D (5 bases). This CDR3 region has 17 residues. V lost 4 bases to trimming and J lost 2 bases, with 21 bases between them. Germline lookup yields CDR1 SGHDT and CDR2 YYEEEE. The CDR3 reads CASSLFSQGFYQETQYF. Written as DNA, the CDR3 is TGTGCCAGCAGCCTCTTCTCTCAGGGCTTCTATCAAGAGACCCAGTACTTC.

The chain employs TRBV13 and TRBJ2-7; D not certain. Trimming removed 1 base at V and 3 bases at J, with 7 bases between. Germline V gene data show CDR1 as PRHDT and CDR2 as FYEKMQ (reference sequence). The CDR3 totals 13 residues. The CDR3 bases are TGTGCCAGCAGCTTAGACGACCGCTACGAGCAGTACTTC. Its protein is CASSLDDRYEQYF. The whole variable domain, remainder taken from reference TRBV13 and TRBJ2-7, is AAGVIQSPRHLIKEKRETATLKCYPIPRHDTVYWYQQGPGQDPQFLISFYEKMQSDKGSIPDRFSAQQFSDYHSELNMSSLELGDSALYFCASSLDDRYEQYFGPGTRLTVT.

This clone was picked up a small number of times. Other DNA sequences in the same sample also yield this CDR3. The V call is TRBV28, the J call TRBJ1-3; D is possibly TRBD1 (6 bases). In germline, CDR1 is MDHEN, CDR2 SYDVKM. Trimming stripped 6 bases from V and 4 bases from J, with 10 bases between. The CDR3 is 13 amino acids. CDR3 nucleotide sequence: TGTGCCAGCAGCTTAACAGGGGGAAACACCATATATTTT. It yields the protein CASSLTGGNTIYF.

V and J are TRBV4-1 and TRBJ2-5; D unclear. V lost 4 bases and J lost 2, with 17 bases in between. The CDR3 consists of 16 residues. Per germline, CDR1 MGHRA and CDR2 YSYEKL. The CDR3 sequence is CASSRVASARQETQYF. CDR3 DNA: TGCGCCAGCAGCCGAGTTGCTTCGGCCCGGCAAGAGACCCAGTACTTC.

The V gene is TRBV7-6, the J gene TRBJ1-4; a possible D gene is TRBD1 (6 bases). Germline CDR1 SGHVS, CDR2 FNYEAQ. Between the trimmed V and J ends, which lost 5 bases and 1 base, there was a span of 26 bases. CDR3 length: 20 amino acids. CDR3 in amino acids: CASSPRYMGEGGGTNEKLFF. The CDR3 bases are TGTGCCAGCAGCCCGCGATACATGGGTGAGGGGGGGGGAACTAATGAAAAACTGTTTTTT.

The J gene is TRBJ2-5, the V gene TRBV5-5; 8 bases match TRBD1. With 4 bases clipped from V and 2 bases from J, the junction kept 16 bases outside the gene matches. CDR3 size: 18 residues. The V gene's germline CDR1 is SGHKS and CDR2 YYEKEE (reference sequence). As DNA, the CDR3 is TGTGCCAGCAGCCCCTTGAGGACGGACAGGGTTACTCAAGAGACCCAGTACTTC. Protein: CASSPLRTDRVTQETQYF. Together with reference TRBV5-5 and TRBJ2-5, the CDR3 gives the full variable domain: DAGVTQSPTHLIKTRGQQVTLRCSPISGHKSVSWYQQVLGQGPQFIFQYYEKEERGRGNFPDRFSARQFPNYSSELNVNALLLGDSALYLCASSPLRTDRVTQETQYFGPGTRLLVL.

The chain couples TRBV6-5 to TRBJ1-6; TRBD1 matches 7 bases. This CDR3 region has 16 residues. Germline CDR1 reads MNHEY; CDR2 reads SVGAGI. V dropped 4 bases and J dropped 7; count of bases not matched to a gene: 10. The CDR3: CASSSPTGSLNSPLHF. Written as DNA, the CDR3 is TGTGCCAGCAGTTCCCCGACAGGGAGTTTGAATTCACCCCTCCACTTT.

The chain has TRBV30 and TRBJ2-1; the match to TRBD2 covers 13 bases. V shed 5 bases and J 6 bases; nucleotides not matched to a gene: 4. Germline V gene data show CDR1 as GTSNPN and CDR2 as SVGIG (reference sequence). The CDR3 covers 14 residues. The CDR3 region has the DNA TGTGCCTGGCATGGGACTAGCGGGGCCAATGAGCAGTTCTTC. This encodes CAWHGTSGANEQFF.

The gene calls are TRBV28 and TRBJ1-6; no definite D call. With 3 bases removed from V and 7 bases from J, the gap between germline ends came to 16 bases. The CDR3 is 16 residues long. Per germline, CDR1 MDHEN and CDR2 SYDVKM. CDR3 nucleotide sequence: TGTGCCAGCAGTTTGATGATAGGACTCGGGAATTCACCCCTCCACTTT. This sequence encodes CASSLMIGLGNSPLHF.

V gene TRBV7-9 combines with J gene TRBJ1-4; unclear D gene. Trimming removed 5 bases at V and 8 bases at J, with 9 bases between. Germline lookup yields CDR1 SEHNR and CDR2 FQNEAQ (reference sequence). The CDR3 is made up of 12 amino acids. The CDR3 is CASSPGREKLFF. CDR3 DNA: TGTGCCAGCAGCCCCGGCCGGGAAAAACTGTTTTTT.

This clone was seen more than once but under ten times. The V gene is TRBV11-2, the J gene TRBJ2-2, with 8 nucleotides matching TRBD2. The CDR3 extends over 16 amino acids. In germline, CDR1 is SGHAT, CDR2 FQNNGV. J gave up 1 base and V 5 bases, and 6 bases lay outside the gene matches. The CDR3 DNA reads TGTGCCAGCAGCCGCACGGGACTAGGGAACACCGGGGAGCTGTTTTTT. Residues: CASSRTGLGNTGELFF. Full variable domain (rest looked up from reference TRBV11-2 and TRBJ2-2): EAGVAQSPRYKIIEKRQSVAFWCNPISGHATLYWYQQILGQGPKLLIQFQNNGVVDDSQLPKDRFSAERLKGVDSTLKIQPAKLEDSAVYLCASSRTGLGNTGELFFGEGSRLTVL.

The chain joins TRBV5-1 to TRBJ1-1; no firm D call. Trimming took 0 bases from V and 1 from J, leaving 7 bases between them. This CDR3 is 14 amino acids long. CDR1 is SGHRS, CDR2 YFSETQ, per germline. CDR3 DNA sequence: TGCGCCAGCAGCTTGGCTAGACCGAACACTGAAGCTTTCTTT. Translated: CASSLARPNTEAFF.

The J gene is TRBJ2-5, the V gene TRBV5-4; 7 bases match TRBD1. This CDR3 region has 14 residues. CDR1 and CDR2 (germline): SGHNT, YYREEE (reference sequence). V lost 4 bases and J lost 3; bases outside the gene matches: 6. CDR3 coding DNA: TGTGCCAGCAGCCTACAGGGGAGTGAAGAGACCCAGTACTTC. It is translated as CASSLQGSEETQYF.

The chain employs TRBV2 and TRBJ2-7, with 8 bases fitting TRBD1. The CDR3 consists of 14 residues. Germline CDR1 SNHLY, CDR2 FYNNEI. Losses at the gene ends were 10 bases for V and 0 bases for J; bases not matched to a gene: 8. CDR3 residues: CATRQGSSSYEQYF. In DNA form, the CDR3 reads TGTGCCACTCGACAGGGGTCCTCCTCCTACGAGCAGTACTTC.

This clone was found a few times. Here the CDR3 reads CASSFPRGVTIYF. CDR3 sequence (DNA): TGTGCCAGCAGTTTTCCAAGAGGTGTTACCATATATTTT. This sequence joins TRBV28 and TRBJ1-3; D uncertain. With 3 bases removed from V and 10 bases from J, the gap between germline ends came to 13 bases. Per the germline V gene, CDR1 is MDHEN and CDR2 is SYDVKM. The CDR3 consists of 13 residues.

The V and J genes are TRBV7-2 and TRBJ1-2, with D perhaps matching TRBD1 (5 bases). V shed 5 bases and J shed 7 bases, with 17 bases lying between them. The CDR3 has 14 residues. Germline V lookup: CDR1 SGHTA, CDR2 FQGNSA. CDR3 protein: CASSPFPGQGGYTF. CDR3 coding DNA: TGTGCCAGCAGCCCATTCCCTGGGCAGGGTGGCTACACCTTC.

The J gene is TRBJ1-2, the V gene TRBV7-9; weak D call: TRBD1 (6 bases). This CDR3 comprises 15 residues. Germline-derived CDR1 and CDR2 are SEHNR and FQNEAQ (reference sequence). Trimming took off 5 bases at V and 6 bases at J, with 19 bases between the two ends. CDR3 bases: TGTGCCAGCAGCCCCCTAGACAGGATTCGGGATGGCTACACCTTC. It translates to CASSPLDRIRDGYTF.

The CDR3 sequence: CASSEQPTNTGELFF. The CDR3 coding sequence is TGTGCCAGCAGTGAACAACCGACGAACACCGGGGAGCTGTTTTTT. The J gene is TRBJ2-2, the V gene TRBV6-4; the D is unclear. Per germline, CDR1 MRHNA and CDR2 SNTAGT. The CDR3 is 15 residues long. V was cut by 3 bases and J by 0 bases, with 8 bases left in between.

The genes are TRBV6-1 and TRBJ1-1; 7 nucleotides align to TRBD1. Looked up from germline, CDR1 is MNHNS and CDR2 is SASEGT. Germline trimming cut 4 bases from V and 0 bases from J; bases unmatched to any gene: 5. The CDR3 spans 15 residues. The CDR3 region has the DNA TGTGCCAGCAGTGGCGCCAGGGGGTTGAACACTGAAGCTTTCTTT. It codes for CASSGARGLNTEAFF.